The subject of this entry is one TCR beta chain. The library targeted TCRbeta and was prepared with unique molecular identifiers. TCRdb independently ran MiXCR on the PCR reads; one entry per CDR3 protein. The profile covers about half a million distinct CDR3 sequences, with under 15% appearing a single time and under 7% taken by the ten largest. These data come from a study of T-cell reconstitution after alpha-beta-depleted transplantation in children. J lost 0 bases, V lost 1 base, and 6 bases had no gene match. The CDR3 has 16 amino acids. V is TRBV12-3 or TRBV12-4 and J is TRBJ2-7; TRBD1 aligns across 7 bases. Sequencing was performed on PBMCs from the stem cell graft donor, taken from the stem cell graft. This sequence originates from a human donor who donated a stem cell graft to a child with combined immunodeficiency. The CDR3 DNA reads TGTGCCAGCAGTTTAGGACCGGGACAGAACTCCTACGAGCAGTACTTC. Amino acid sequence: CASSLGPGQNSYEQYF.